This TCR beta chain was sequenced during a study of cytomegalovirus exposure and HLA in healthy donors. CDR3 length equals 16 residues. V was clipped by 4 bases and J by 8 bases; unmatched bases: 12. The germline V gene has CDR1 SGHRS and CDR2 YFSETQ. 13 Jbeta primers and 60 Vbeta primers were used for the PCR. Using immunoSEQ multiplex PCR, the repertoire was profiled, and TCRdb retains in-frame clones only, with some absent. The table has around 130,000 clones, around 83% seen once. The sequence came from a girl between 2 and 10 years old in good health and CMV-seronegative. The J gene is TRBJ1-4, the V gene TRBV5-1; 9 bases agree with TRBD1. Sequencing used PBMCs. CDR3 amino acids: CASSSQQGAIGEKLFF. CDR3 coding DNA: TGCGCCAGCAGCAGCCAACAGGGGGCGATCGGCGAAAAACTGTTTTTT.